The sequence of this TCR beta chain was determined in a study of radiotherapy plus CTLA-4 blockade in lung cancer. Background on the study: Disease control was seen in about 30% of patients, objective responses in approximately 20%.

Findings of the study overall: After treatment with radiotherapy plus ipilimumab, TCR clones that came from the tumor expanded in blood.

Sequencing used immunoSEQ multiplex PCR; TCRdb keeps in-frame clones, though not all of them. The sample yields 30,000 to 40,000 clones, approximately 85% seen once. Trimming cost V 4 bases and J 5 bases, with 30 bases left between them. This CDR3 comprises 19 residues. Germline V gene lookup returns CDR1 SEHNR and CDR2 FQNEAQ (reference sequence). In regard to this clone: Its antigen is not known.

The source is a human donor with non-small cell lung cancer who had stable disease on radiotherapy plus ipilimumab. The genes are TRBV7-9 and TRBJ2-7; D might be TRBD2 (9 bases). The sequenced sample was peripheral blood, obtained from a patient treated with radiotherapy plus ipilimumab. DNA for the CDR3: TGTGCCAGCAGCTCCACAGGGGGTAGAAGCGGGAGGTCACGTCACGAGCAGTACTTC. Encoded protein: CASSSTGGRSGRSRHEQYF. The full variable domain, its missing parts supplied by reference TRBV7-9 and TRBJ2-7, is DTGVSQNPRHKITKRGQNVTFRCDPISEHNRLYWYRQTLGQGPEFLTYFQNEAQLEKSRLLSDRFSAERPKGSFSTLEIQRTEQGDSAMYLCASSSTGGRSGRSRHEQYFGPGTRLTVT.